These 3 T cell receptor beta chains originate from one sample sequenced in a study of shared clonotypes between healthy human individuals. CD45RO-negative cells were positively selected for CCR7, leaving out terminally differentiated effector memory CD45RA+ cells. Some clones are missing from TCRdb's copy, which holds only in-frame ones; the method was immunoSEQ multiplex PCR. The sample has about 1,800,000 clones; about 95% are singletons. Specimen: naive CD8+ T cells sorted from blood. The origin of the receptors is a man aged 18 to 35 in good health.

This rearrangement joins TRBV27 to TRBJ2-3; TRBD2 agrees at 7 bases. This CDR3 comprises 16 residues. V was clipped by 8 bases and J by 2 bases; unmatched bases: 13. Germline loops: CDR1 MNHEY, CDR2 SMNVEV (reference sequence). CDR3 protein: CASHYQSGGFTDTQYF. The CDR3 coding sequence is TGTGCCAGCCATTACCAATCGGGAGGATTCACAGATACGCAGTATTTT.

The rearrangement links TRBV7-9 to TRBJ2-3, with TRBD2 matching over 8 bases. This CDR3 comprises 16 residues. Germline V gives CDR1 SEHNR, CDR2 FQNEAQ (reference sequence). The junction had 11 bases not matched to a gene; V was cut back by 5 bases and J by 4 bases. In DNA form, the CDR3 reads TGTGCCAGCAGCCGATTACTAGCGGAGAGGGCAGATACGCAGTATTTT. It specifies CASSRLLAERADTQYF.

The chain recombines TRBV4-1 with TRBJ2-7; unclear D gene. The CDR3 runs 14 residues. From germline, CDR1 is MGHRA and CDR2 YSYEKL. Trimming removed 2 bases at V and 4 bases at J, with 12 bases between. CDR3 in DNA: TGCGCCAGCAGCCAACTGCACGATCTTTACGAGCAGTACTTC. Its protein product is CASSQLHDLYEQYF.